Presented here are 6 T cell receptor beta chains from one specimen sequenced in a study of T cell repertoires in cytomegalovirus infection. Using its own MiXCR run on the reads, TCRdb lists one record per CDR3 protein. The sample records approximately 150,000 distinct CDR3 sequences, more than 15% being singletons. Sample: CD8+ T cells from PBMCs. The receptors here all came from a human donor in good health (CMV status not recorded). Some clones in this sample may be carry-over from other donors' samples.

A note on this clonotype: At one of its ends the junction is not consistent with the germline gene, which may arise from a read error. CDR3 DNA: TGTGCCAGCAGTGACTCGACGGGCCCCTCCAATGAGCAGTTCTTC. Translation: CASSDSTGPSNEQFF. The chain uses TRBV6-6 and TRBJ2-1; D call uncertain. The germline V gene encodes CDR1 MNHNY and CDR2 SVGAGI (reference sequence). The CDR3 length is 15 residues.

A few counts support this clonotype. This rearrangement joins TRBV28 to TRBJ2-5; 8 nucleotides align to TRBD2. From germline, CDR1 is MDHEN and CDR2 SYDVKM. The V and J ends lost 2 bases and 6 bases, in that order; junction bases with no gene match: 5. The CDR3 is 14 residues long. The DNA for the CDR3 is TGTGCCAGCAGTTTAAGCGGGAGTGGAAAGACCCAGTACTTC. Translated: CASSLSGSGKTQYF.

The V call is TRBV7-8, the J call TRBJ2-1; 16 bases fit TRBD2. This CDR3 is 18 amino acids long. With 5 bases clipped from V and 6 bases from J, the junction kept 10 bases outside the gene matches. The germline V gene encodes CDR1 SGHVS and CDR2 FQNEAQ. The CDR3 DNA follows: TGTGCCAGCAGCCTAAGAAAGGGACTAGCGGGGGGGCCCAATGAGCAGTTCTTC. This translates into CASSLRKGLAGGPNEQFF.

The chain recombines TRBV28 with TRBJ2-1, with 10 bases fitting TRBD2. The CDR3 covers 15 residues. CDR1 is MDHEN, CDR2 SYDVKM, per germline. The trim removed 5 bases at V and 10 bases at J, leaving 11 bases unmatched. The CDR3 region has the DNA TGTGCCAGCAGTCGCAGCGGGAGGGGGGGGACGGAGCAGTTCTTC. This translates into CASSRSGRGGTEQFF.

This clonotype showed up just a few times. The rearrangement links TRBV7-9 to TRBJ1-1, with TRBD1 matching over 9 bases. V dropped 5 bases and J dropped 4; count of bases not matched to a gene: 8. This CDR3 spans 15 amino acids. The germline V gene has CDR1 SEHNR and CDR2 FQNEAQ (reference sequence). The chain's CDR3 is CASSPRDRVVTEAFF. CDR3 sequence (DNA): TGTGCCAGCAGCCCCCGGGACAGGGTTGTCACTGAAGCTTTCTTT.

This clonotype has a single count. As DNA, the CDR3 is TGCAGCGCTGGACAGGGGAGGACTGAAGCTTTCTTT. Its translation: CSAGQGRTEAFF. The V gene is TRBV29-1, the J gene TRBJ1-1; 9 nucleotides align to TRBD1. This CDR3 is 12 amino acids long. Germline V gives CDR1 SQVTM, CDR2 ANQGSEA. With 7 bases clipped from V and 5 bases from J, the junction kept 5 bases outside the gene matches.